The rows below give T cell receptor beta chains drawn from one sample of a study of regulatory T cells in long-lasting Graves disease. Each CDR3 protein is one row after TCRdb ran MiXCR on the multiplex PCR reads. The table includes 400,000 to 500,000 distinct CDR3 sequences, around 20% detected once. The specimen was peripheral blood mononuclear cells (PBMCs), collected when the disease was refractory, from a patient treated with antithyroid drugs. Source of these receptors: a female donor with Graves disease. The conserved cysteine and the conserved F or W are not part of the CDR3 here. The order of the fields is clone size, J gene, V gene, CDR3 protein. Rows give clone size only sometimes, using once, few, many, or a class for an expanded clone.

clone_size: .; j_call: TRBJ1-6; v_call: TRBV15; cdr3_aa: ATSRGGLGATSLH
clone_size: many; j_call: TRBJ2-7; v_call: TRBV27; cdr3_aa: ASSPGSEQY
clone_size: .; j_call: TRBJ2-3; v_call: TRBV7-3; cdr3_aa: ASSLDRDADTQY
clone_size: many; j_call: TRBJ1-2; v_call: TRBV2; cdr3_aa: ASKGDSNYGYT
clone_size: .; j_call: TRBJ1-6; v_call: TRBV2; cdr3_aa: ASTPRVGRSNSPLH
clone_size: .; j_call: TRBJ2-1; v_call: TRBV7-9; cdr3_aa: ASSTPGTRDEQF
clone_size: few; j_call: TRBJ2-3; v_call: TRBV7-8; cdr3_aa: ASSFAGGTDTQY
clone_size: few; j_call: TRBJ2-2; v_call: TRBV20-1; cdr3_aa: SARDPREVTGELF
clone_size: once; j_call: TRBJ2-5; v_call: TRBV5-1; cdr3_aa: ASTGLAGGGETQY
clone_size: many; j_call: TRBJ2-7; v_call: TRBV28; cdr3_aa: ASSFILAGTYEQY
clone_size: .; j_call: TRBJ2-2; v_call: TRBV20-1; cdr3_aa: SARGAGRLNTGELL
clone_size: few; j_call: TRBJ2-7; v_call: TRBV3-1; cdr3_aa: VSSLAGGPYYEQY
clone_size: few; j_call: TRBJ1-3; v_call: TRBV7-9; cdr3_aa: ASSLAGPSGNTIY
clone_size: .; j_call: TRBJ2-1; v_call: TRBV11-1; cdr3_aa: ASSLAASPQYNEQF
clone_size: few; j_call: TRBJ2-7; v_call: TRBV15; cdr3_aa: ATSSPGSSYEQY
clone_size: many; j_call: TRBJ2-4; v_call: TRBV28; cdr3_aa: ASSGLGTNEDIQY
clone_size: .; j_call: TRBJ2-7; v_call: TRBV30; cdr3_aa: AWRVFGWDEQY
clone_size: many; j_call: TRBJ1-5; v_call: TRBV19; cdr3_aa: ASSPDREKPQH
clone_size: once; j_call: TRBJ2-7; v_call: TRBV19; cdr3_aa: ASSLTDRSYEQY
clone_size: .; j_call: TRBJ2-3; v_call: TRBV5-1; cdr3_aa: ASRTSATDTQY
clone_size: .; j_call: TRBJ2-3; v_call: TRBV7-2; cdr3_aa: ASSLGGREIDTQY
clone_size: many; j_call: TRBJ1-4; v_call: TRBV10-1; cdr3_aa: ASSESRDRGGKLF
clone_size: few; j_call: TRBJ1-4; v_call: TRBV5-6; cdr3_aa: ASSLLVATNEKLF
clone_size: .; j_call: TRBJ2-2; v_call: TRBV6-5; cdr3_aa: ASSYSRWGPLF
clone_size: many; j_call: TRBJ2-5; v_call: TRBV27; cdr3_aa: ASRTPRDLETQY
clone_size: .; j_call: TRBJ2-7; v_call: TRBV13; cdr3_aa: ASSRKLAGGLREQY
clone_size: .; j_call: TRBJ2-6; v_call: TRBV19; cdr3_aa: ASSIVGAAGANVLT
clone_size: many; j_call: TRBJ2-5; v_call: TRBV11-2; cdr3_aa: ASSLLGSGREETQY
clone_size: many; j_call: TRBJ1-1; v_call: TRBV28; cdr3_aa: ATANRRTEAF
clone_size: .; j_call: TRBJ2-1; v_call: TRBV7-3; cdr3_aa: ASSRFGGGINNEQF
clone_size: many; j_call: TRBJ2-2; v_call: TRBV15; cdr3_aa: ATSRDLANTGELF
clone_size: .; j_call: TRBJ1-2; v_call: TRBV6-9; cdr3_aa: ASSLVRTGGNGYT
clone_size: many; j_call: TRBJ2-7; v_call: TRBV2; cdr3_aa: ASSVTVTYEQY
clone_size: .; j_call: TRBJ2-4; v_call: TRBV3-1; cdr3_aa: ASSQEVAKNIQY
clone_size: .; j_call: TRBJ2-1; v_call: TRBV5-4; cdr3_aa: AIRDRVHNEQF
clone_size: many; j_call: TRBJ2-7; v_call: TRBV11-2; cdr3_aa: ASSSISGLVYEQY
clone_size: once; j_call: TRBJ2-3; v_call: TRBV10-3; cdr3_aa: AISDGRGSTDTQY
clone_size: .; j_call: TRBJ1-2; v_call: TRBV4-2; cdr3_aa: ASSQDVGNGYT
clone_size: .; j_call: TRBJ2-7; v_call: TRBV7-9; cdr3_aa: ASSLEGGLAVYEQY
clone_size: .; j_call: TRBJ2-7; v_call: TRBV25-1; cdr3_aa: ASSESGGQGRPYEQY
clone_size: many; j_call: TRBJ2-5; v_call: TRBV30; cdr3_aa: AWSARGRGETQY
clone_size: many; j_call: TRBJ2-5; v_call: TRBV5-1; cdr3_aa: ASSLVTVQETQY
clone_size: .; j_call: TRBJ1-1; v_call: TRBV30; cdr3_aa: AWSAHLDNTEAF
clone_size: .; j_call: TRBJ2-5; v_call: TRBV20-1; cdr3_aa: SARTSGGGQY
clone_size: many; j_call: TRBJ1-1; v_call: TRBV10-3; cdr3_aa: AISGGATYTEAF
clone_size: few; j_call: TRBJ1-5; v_call: TRBV20-1; cdr3_aa: SASSWTESNQPQH